The entry below describes one T cell receptor (beta chain). No antigen is known for it. The data originate from a study of graft-versus-host responses after intestinal transplantation. Method: immunoSEQ multiplex PCR; TCRdb's copy keeps in-frame clones and lacks some. This table holds about 110,000 clones, 85% to 95% found once. Trimming took 4 bases from V and 6 from J; bases not matched to a gene: 8. Germline lookup yields CDR1 SGHRS and CDR2 YFSETQ. The CDR3 loop spans 15 amino acids. The source is a human donor who received an intestinal transplant. The genes are TRBV5-1 and TRBJ2-1; 9 bases align to TRBD1. The sample was unstimulated CD8+ T cells sorted from spleen or lymph node cells, taken before intestinal transplant. The CDR3 DNA follows: TGCGCCAGCAGCCCTATACAGGGGGCAGCCAATGAGCAGTTCTTC. Translating it yields CASSPIQGAANEQFF.